This T cell receptor (beta chain) was found in a study of T cell clonality in common variable immunodeficiency. This clone has at least ten counts. No antigen is known for it. The read stops 3 residues short of the end of the CDR3; the missing end is completed from the germline J gene. General observations from the study: CVID subjects had higher TCRbeta clonality than healthy controls, most marked in about a third.

Produced via immunoSEQ multiplex PCR; TCRdb's table is partial and in-frame only. Observed in the sample are about 60,000 clones, none of them singletons. V was clipped by 0 bases and J by 8 bases; unmatched bases: 5. The germline V gene has CDR1 LNHNV and CDR2 YYDKDF (reference sequence). The CDR3 totals 15 residues. What was sequenced was peripheral blood mononuclear cells. The chain uses TRBV15 and TRBJ2-1, with 9 bases that match TRBD1. The clonotype was recovered from a person aged 18 to 75 in good health. The CDR3 protein is CATSREQGAGYEQFF. The sequenced part of the CDR3 DNA is TGTGCCACCAGCAGAGAACAGGGGGCTGGGTATGAG. The full variable domain, with the rest looked up from reference TRBV15 and TRBJ2-1, is DAMVIQNPRYQVTQFGKPVTLSCSQTLNHNVMYWYQQKSSQAPKLLFHYYDKDFNNEADTPDNFQSRRPNTSFCFLDIRSPGLGDTAMYLCATSREQGAGYEQFFGPGTRLTVL.